One and the same sample provided the 5 T cell receptor beta chains below, sequenced in a study of blood T cells in healthy people across ages (dated by TCRdb to between 2014 and 2017). Library creation used 5' RACE. The run used an Illumina HiSeq 2500. A second PCR of roughly 7 to 12 cycles was run with a J-beta primer mix and a sample-barcoded 5' primer. TCRdb ran its own pipeline on the public reads, namely fastp trimming at Q25 and MiXCR clone calling, and kept in-frame beta chains. Rows are unified per CDR3 protein, each entry keeping the most common DNA and genes. The sample has around 820,000 distinct CDR3 sequences on record, around 25% of them singletons. More than 3% of the sample belongs to the ten largest clones. The same sample was also used in a study of T cells of mothers and their children.

The sample comprised blood. Receptors were obtained from a boy aged 5-17 years in good health.

The chain joins TRBV10-3 to TRBJ2-3, with 8 bases identical to TRBD1. From germline, CDR1 is ENHRY and CDR2 SYGVKD. Unmatched junction bases numbered 2, after V lost 3 bases and J lost 3 bases. The CDR3 is made up of 14 amino acids. In DNA form, the CDR3 reads TGTGCCATCAGTGACCGGACAGGGACAGATACGCAGTATTTT. It encodes CAISDRTGTDTQYF.

V usage is TRBV7-9 and J usage is TRBJ1-4; perhaps TRBD1 as D (5 bases). CDR3 size: 14 residues. Trimming took 3 bases from V and 8 from J, leaving 13 bases between them. CDR1 and CDR2 (germline): SEHNR, FQNEAQ (reference sequence). CDR3 in DNA: TGTGCCAGCAGCTTTGGACAATTAAAGGAAAAACTGTTTTTT. Amino acids: CASSFGQLKEKLFF.

The chain couples TRBV7-2 to TRBJ2-7; 8 bases fit TRBD2. The CDR3 sequence is 16 residues long. Germline assignment: CDR1 SGHTA and CDR2 FQGNSA. V gave up 1 base and J gave up 2 bases; unmatched junction bases: 7. CDR3 sequence reads: CASSLVGAGATYEQYF. In nucleotides, the CDR3 is TGTGCCAGCAGCTTAGTCGGAGCGGGAGCCACCTACGAGCAGTACTTC.

The chain has TRBV24-1 and TRBJ2-7, with 10 positions matching TRBD2. Germline V gene data show CDR1 as KGHDR and CDR2 as SFDVKD. Trimming removed 4 bases from V and 3 bases from J; junction bases left unmatched: 5. The CDR3 totals 15 residues. The CDR3: CATSEKAGGIYEQYF. In DNA, the CDR3 is TGTGCCACCAGTGAAAAAGCGGGAGGGATCTACGAGCAGTACTTC.

This clonotype came up a few times. The chain couples TRBV29-1 to TRBJ1-2, with D tentatively TRBD1 (5 bases). The germline CDR1 and CDR2 sequences are SQVTM and ANQGSEA. The CDR3 totals 12 residues. With 6 bases removed from V and 4 bases from J, the gap between germline ends came to 12 bases. Written as DNA, the CDR3 is TGCAGCGTCGGGGCGGGGACCTATGGCTACACCTTC. Protein sequence: CSVGAGTYGYTF.